Given below is one TCR beta chain in context. Antigen specificity is unknown. The data originate from a study of monozygotic twins with inflammatory bowel disease. Study outcomes and limitations: T cell subtypes were not distinguishable in this analysis.

Template switching introduced UMIs that contain a 6-nucleotide sample barcode. TCRdb reworked the 5' RACE reads into one entry per CDR3 protein, no DNA. With about 380,000 distinct CDR3 sequences in the sample, the ten largest clones hold 2.6%. CDR3 length: 14 amino acids. Sequenced: blood. The clonotype was recovered from a human donor with ulcerative colitis or Crohn's disease, or a healthy co-twin of an affected twin (not recorded which). The chain combines TRBV12-3 or TRBV12-4 with TRBJ2-7; TCRdb lists TRBD2, though no DNA is available to test this call. The CDR3 loop is CASSFLAGGYEQYF.